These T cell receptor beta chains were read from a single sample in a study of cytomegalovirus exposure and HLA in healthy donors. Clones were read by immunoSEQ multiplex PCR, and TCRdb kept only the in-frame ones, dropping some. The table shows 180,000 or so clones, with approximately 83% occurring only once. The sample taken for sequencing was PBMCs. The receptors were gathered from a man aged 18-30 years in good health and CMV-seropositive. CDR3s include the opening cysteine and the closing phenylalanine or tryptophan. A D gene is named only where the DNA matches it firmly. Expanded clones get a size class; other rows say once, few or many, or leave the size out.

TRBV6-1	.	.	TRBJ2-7	TGTGCCAGCAAGGCAATGGATAGGGGATACGAGCAGTACTTC	CASKAMDRGYEQYF
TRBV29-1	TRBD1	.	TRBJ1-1	TGCAGCGTTGAAGTGACAGGGGGCCTTACTGAAGCTTTCTTT	CSVEVTGGLTEAFF
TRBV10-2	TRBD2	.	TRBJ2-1	TGCGCCAGCACCACTAGCGGGGGGGCAAATGAGCAGTTCTTC	CASTTSGGANEQFF
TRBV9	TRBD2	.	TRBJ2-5	TGTGCCAGCAGCGTAGTGGGGGGGCAAGAGACCCAGTACTTC	CASSVVGGQETQYF
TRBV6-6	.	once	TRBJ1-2	TGTGCCAGCAGTTACGGCACTAACTATGGCTACACCTTC	CASSYGTNYGYTF
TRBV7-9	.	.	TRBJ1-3	TGTTCCAGCAGCTTATATCTCGGAAACACCATATATTTT	CSSSLYLGNTIYF
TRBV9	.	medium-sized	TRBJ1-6	TGTGCCAGCAGCCCCCAGGGGTCCGGTTCACCCCTCCACTTT	CASSPQGSGSPLHF
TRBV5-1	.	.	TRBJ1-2	TGCGCCAGCAGCCGAACAGGGTACGAAGGCTATGGCTACACCTTC	CASSRTGYEGYGYTF
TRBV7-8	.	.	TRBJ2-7	TGTGCCAGCAGCTTAGACCCGGCGGTGGCCTACGAGCAGTACTTC	CASSLDPAVAYEQYF
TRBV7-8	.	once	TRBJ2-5	TGTGCCAGCAGCTCGCGGGGAGGGGGGAAGGAGACCCAGTACTTC	CASSSRGGGKETQYF
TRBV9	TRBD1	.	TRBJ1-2	TGTGCCAGCAGCGTAGCCACCGGGACAGGGAGTATCGGGTACACCTTC	CASSVATGTGSIGYTF
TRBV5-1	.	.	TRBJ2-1	TGCGCCAGCAGCCCTCAGACAGGTATGGGGAATGAGCAGTTCTTC	CASSPQTGMGNEQFF
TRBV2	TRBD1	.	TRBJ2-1	TGTGCCGATCTGGGGGGACAGGGGGAAAATGAGCAGTTCTTC	CADLGGQGENEQFF
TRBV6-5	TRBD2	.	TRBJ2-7	TGTGCCAGCACCAAAGCGGGGGTTTACGAGCAGTACTTC	CASTKAGVYEQYF